This T cell receptor (beta chain) is drawn from a study of blood T cell repertoires in COVID-19. As for the study in general: The samples span acute and convalescent COVID-19 from the United States, Italy and Spain. The cDNA or gDNA used as material had been derived from T cells, B-cell-depleted T cells, or PBMCs.

The table lists this clone with a few counts. Looked up from germline, CDR1 is LNHDA and CDR2 is SQIVND (reference sequence). Losses at the gene ends were 5 bases for V and 3 bases for J; bases not matched to a gene: 12. The CDR3 contains 16 residues. In the authors' workflow: Amplification of reference gene primers provided the estimated nucleated cell counts. Using immunoSEQ multiplex PCR, the repertoire was profiled, and TCRdb retains in-frame clones only, with some absent. V, J and clone size were drawn from that table, and D and trimming were deduced from the DNA. Here the sample spans under 200,000 clones, about 80% being singletons.

The rearrangement joins TRBV19 to TRBJ1-2, with TRBD1 matching 7 bases. The origin of this receptor is a human donor in a cohort sampled during active COVID-19. Material: peripheral blood. CDR3: CASSGIWDSRDYGYTF. The CDR3 nucleotides are TGTGCCAGTAGTGGAATCTGGGACAGTCGTGACTATGGCTACACCTTC. Full variable domain (outside the CDR3, taken from reference TRBV19 and TRBJ1-2): DGGITQSPKYLFRKEGQNVTLSCEQNLNHDAMYWYRQDPGQGLRLIYYSQIVNDFQKGDIAEGYSVSREKKESFPLTVTSAQKNPTAFYLCASSGIWDSRDYGYTFGSGTRLTVV.